This T cell receptor beta chain was captured in a study of identical twins. Notes on this clonotype: Its antigen is undetermined.

V lost 4 bases and J lost 7; bases outside the gene matches: 8. The CDR3 totals 16 residues. CDR1 is MNHEY, CDR2 SVGAGI, per germline. Regarding the study as a whole: The same donors were not followed; conclusions instead depended on cross-sectional statistical analysis.

TCRdb used MiXCR to reprocess the 5' RACE reads, holding one entry per CDR3 protein. The sample includes 500,000 to 600,000 distinct CDR3 sequences, less than 25% seen only once; the top ten take 0.75% to 0.95%. These data are also associated with another study on T cells expressing NK-cell markers.

The specimen was CD4+ T cells sorted from blood. This TCR came from a woman in her late teens or twenties in good health. This chain links TRBV6-5 with TRBJ2-1; the match to TRBD2 covers 12 bases. CDR3 nucleotide sequence: TGTGCCAGCAGTTCCCTCCTAGCGGGAGGGGGAAATGAGCAGTTCTTC. Amino acid sequence: CASSSLLAGGGNEQFF.